The 2 T cell receptor beta chains presented below share a single source sample, sequenced in a study of regulatory T cells in long-lasting Graves disease. Noted time point: newly diagnosed GD, antithyroid drugs for less than 3 months. The TCR library was prepared using RNA isolated from PBMCs. Relying on iRepertoire HTBI primers and Arm-PCR of CDR3 regions, the team built TCR beta libraries. Each CDR3 protein gets one entry after TCRdb re-called the multiplex PCR reads with MiXCR. The data contain fewer than 350,000 distinct CDR3 sequences, 15% to 20% of them singletons. The sequencing here drew on peripheral blood mononuclear cells (PBMCs), taken at new diagnosis, from a patient treated with antithyroid drugs. These receptors were taken from a female donor with Graves disease.

At least ten counts were recorded for this clonotype. The chain is built from TRBV2 and TRBJ1-2; D gene unclear. V dropped 4 bases and J dropped 8 bases, with 17 bases sitting between them. CDR1 is SNHLY, CDR2 FYNNEI, per germline. The CDR3 loop spans 14 amino acids. CDR3 coding DNA: TGTGCCAGCAGTGGCGAAGCGTTGACGGAAGGCTACACCTTC. Amino acid sequence: CASSGEALTEGYTF.

This chain joins TRBV3-1 and TRBJ2-3; D may correspond to TRBD1 or TRBD2 (6 bases each). Germline CDR1 reads LGHDT; CDR2 reads YNNKEL (reference sequence). The CDR3 has 17 residues. V was pared by 0 bases and J by 4 bases, with 17 bases between. The CDR3 DNA sequence: TGTGCCAGCAGCCAAGAAGGGGGGCCGGTCGGCCCAGATACGCAGTATTTT. Translation gives CASSQEGGPVGPDTQYF.